Below, 9 T cell receptor beta chains from the same sample are listed, as sequenced in a study of identical twins. TCRdb independently ran MiXCR on the 5' RACE reads; one entry per CDR3 protein. In the table there are around 650,000 distinct CDR3 sequences, roughly 7.1% of which are singletons. The same sample was also used in a study of yellow fever vaccine responses in identical twins.

The sample was PBMCs. These receptors all stem from a woman aged 18-29 years in good health.

J is TRBJ2-1 and V is TRBV5-1; 9 bases are shared with TRBD1. The V gene end was trimmed by 4 bases and the J gene end by 7 bases; junction bases not matched to a gene: 9. From germline, CDR1 is SGHRS and CDR2 YFSETQ. The CDR3 covers 15 residues. CDR3 protein: CASSQTGGRENEQFF. In DNA, the CDR3 is TGCGCCAGCAGCCAGACAGGGGGTAGGGAGAATGAGCAGTTCTTC.

This chain links TRBV10-2 with TRBJ2-1, with TRBD1 matching 7 bases. V gave up 7 bases and J gave up 3 bases; unmatched junction bases: 6. Germline lookup yields CDR1 WSHSY and CDR2 SAAADI. This CDR3 contains 14 residues. The CDR3 here is CASTATGRYNEQFF. The DNA of the CDR3 is TGCGCCAGCACCGCGACAGGGCGCTACAATGAGCAGTTCTTC.

The sample holds a few counts of this clonotype. This chain uses TRBV4-1 with TRBJ2-2; D is uncertain. The CDR3 is 15 amino acids. Germline V gene sequence: CDR1 MGHRA, CDR2 YSYEKL. Trimming shortened V by 0 bases and J by 5 bases, and 10 bases separated the two germline ends. Here the CDR3 DNA reads TGCGCCAGCAGCCAAGATATAGGACCTACCGGGGAGCTGTTTTTT. Translating gives CASSQDIGPTGELFF.

This clonotype appeared a few times. The gene calls are TRBV5-5 and TRBJ2-3; D is unclear. The CDR3 is made up of 12 amino acids. V was cut by 4 bases and J by 8 bases, with 11 bases left in between. The germline V gene has CDR1 SGHKS and CDR2 YYEKEE (reference sequence). This CDR3 reads CASSNAAATQYF. The CDR3 bases are TGTGCCAGCAGCAACGCCGCGGCTACGCAGTATTTT.

This clonotype was counted many times. This chain connects TRBV12-3 or TRBV12-4 to TRBJ2-5; D possibly corresponds to TRBD1 (5 bases). Trimming removed 3 bases from V and 7 bases from J, with 12 bases in between. There are 13 residues in the CDR3. CDR3 sequence (DNA): TGTGCCAGCAGTTTCGGACAACGCGCGACCCAGTACTTC. Translating it yields CASSFGQRATQYF.

The chain combines TRBV18 with TRBJ1-1; D ambiguous. CDR3 length: 15 residues. The V end lost 6 bases, the J end lost 3 bases, and 17 bases lay between the germline ends. The germline V gene has CDR1 KGHSH and CDR2 LQKENI. The CDR3 here is CASSGVNRLDTEAFF. CDR3 in DNA: TGTGCCAGCTCCGGCGTTAATAGGCTTGACACTGAAGCTTTCTTT. The full variable domain, completed using reference TRBV18 and TRBJ1-1, is NAGVMQNPRHLVRRRGQEARLRCSPMKGHSHVYWYRQLPEEGLKFMVYLQKENIIDESGMPKERFSAEFPKEGPSILRIQQVVRGDSAAYFCASSGVNRLDTEAFFGQGTRLTVV.

This clonotype appeared a few times. The chain carries TRBV3-1 and TRBJ2-7; maybe TRBD1 (6 bases). The CDR3 is 13 residues long. Looked up from germline, CDR1 is LGHDT and CDR2 is YNNKEL (reference sequence). Trimming took off 5 bases at V and 4 bases at J, with 12 bases between the two ends. In DNA, the CDR3 is TGTGCCAGCAGCGCTGGGGGCCGGTACGAGCAGTACGTC. It encodes CASSAGGRYEQYV.

The rearrangement joins TRBV15 to TRBJ2-2; the D is unclear. Germline CDR1 LNHNV, CDR2 YYDKDF (reference sequence). The CDR3 spans 16 residues. Trimming removed 1 base from V and 0 bases from J, with 9 bases in between. CDR3: CATSRVDLANTGELFF. The DNA of the CDR3 is TGTGCCACCAGCAGAGTAGACCTCGCGAACACCGGGGAGCTGTTTTTT.

There are a few counts of this clonotype. The V gene is TRBV28, the J gene TRBJ2-2, with 8 positions matching TRBD1. Losses at the gene ends were 3 bases for V and 6 bases for J; bases not matched to a gene: 9. The CDR3 is 16 amino acids. CDR1 and CDR2 from the germline V gene are MDHEN and SYDVKM. CDR3 sequence reads: CASSFLGQGDPGELFF. In nucleotides, the CDR3 is TGTGCCAGCAGTTTTTTAGGACAGGGTGATCCCGGGGAGCTGTTTTTT.